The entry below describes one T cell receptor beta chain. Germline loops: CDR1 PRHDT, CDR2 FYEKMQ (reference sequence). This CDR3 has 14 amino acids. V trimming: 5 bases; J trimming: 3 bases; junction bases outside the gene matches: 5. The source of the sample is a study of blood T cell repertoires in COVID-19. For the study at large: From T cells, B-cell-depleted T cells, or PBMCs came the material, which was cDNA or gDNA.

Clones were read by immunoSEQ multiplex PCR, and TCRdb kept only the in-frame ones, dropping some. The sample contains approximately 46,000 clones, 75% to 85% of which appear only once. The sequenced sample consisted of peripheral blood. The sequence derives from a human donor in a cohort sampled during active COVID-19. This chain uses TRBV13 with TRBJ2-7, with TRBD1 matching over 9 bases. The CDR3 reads CASSPRTGDYEQYF. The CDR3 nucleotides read TGTGCCAGCAGCCCCCGGACAGGGGACTACGAGCAGTACTTC.